A selection of T cell receptor beta chains follows, all from one sample in a study of Ad26.COV2.S vaccination and SARS-CoV-2 variants. Using immunoSEQ multiplex PCR, the repertoire was profiled, and TCRdb retains in-frame clones only, with some absent. The repertoire holds under 400,000 clones, with 87% as singletons. Sequencing used peripheral blood, obtained in a trial of Ad26.COV2.S vaccine versus placebo. Receptors originate from a person between 18 and 65 years old who received the Ad26.COV2.S COVID-19 vaccine or a placebo. The CDR3 runs from the conserved cysteine through the conserved F or W. Fields, in order: V gene, J gene, clone size, CDR3 protein. The size of a clone is reported for some rows only, either as once, few or many, or as a class for expanded clones.

>TRBV4-1|TRBJ2-7|few
CASSQGGLAGAEQYF
>TRBV6-5|TRBJ1-1|.
CASSYQTLMNTEAFF
>TRBV27|TRBJ2-1|.
CASYRGAGNEQFF
>TRBV4-3|TRBJ2-7|.
CASSQWVSGVYEQYF
>TRBV29-1|TRBJ2-2|few
CSVVGPGTTGELFF
>TRBV18|TRBJ1-3|.
CASSQTGQSGNTIYF
>TRBV10-3|TRBJ2-5|once
CAISDGTGGSETQYF
>TRBV15|TRBJ1-3|.
CATSTLQGNTIYF
>TRBV5-4|TRBJ2-3|.
CASTIFGEGTDTQYF
>TRBV5-1|TRBJ1-1|.
CASSLVGTAAEAFF
>TRBV18|TRBJ1-2|.
CASSPGQANYGYTF
>TRBV3-1/TRBV3-2|TRBJ2-3|.
CASSQDHPGVLTDTQYF
>TRBV4-3|TRBJ2-7|.
CASSRTGDEQYF
>TRBV4-1|TRBJ1-1|.
CASSQMGQGAIGEAFF
>TRBV6-1|TRBJ1-2|.
CASSDVVRIYGYTF
>TRBV10-3|TRBJ2-1|.
CAIGTSGPYNEQFF
>TRBV7-2|TRBJ2-7|.
CASSMGPQGQYF
>TRBV6-5|TRBJ2-1|.
CASSPRDRVYNEQFF
>TRBV19|TRBJ1-1|once
CASSKRQGTEAFF
>TRBV7-2|TRBJ1-5|.
CASSLVKAQPQHF
>TRBV11-2|TRBJ1-4|.
CASSLQGATNEKLFF
>TRBV19|TRBJ2-1|.
CASNRQGIDNEQFF
>TRBV7-2|TRBJ2-7|once
CASSLASGQGSYEQYF
>TRBV19|TRBJ2-3|.
CATKGRDPYTDTQYF
>TRBV2|TRBJ2-7|.
CASSGQESYEQYF
>TRBV12-3/TRBV12-4|TRBJ1-4|once
CASSPKNEKLFF
>TRBV5-1|TRBJ2-3|.
CASSLSTATDTQYF
>TRBV19|TRBJ2-1|.
CASSIGSGGWNEQFF
>TRBV19|TRBJ1-2|.
CASSIGPYYGYTF
>TRBV11-3|TRBJ2-5|.
CASSPGPEQETQYF
>TRBV5-1|TRBJ2-1|.
CASSLGGSGGPPNEQFF
>TRBV7-7|TRBJ2-5|.
CASSRTSGATQYF
>TRBV12-3/TRBV12-4|TRBJ1-2|.
CASSSLLYGYTF
>TRBV2|TRBJ2-7|few
CASSEGQNGEQYF
>TRBV7-2|TRBJ2-7|.
CASSLRGRESEQYF
>TRBV20-1|TRBJ2-7|.
CSASAGTVIGLDYDEQYF
>TRBV7-2|TRBJ1-2|.
CASSFESHPYGYTF
>TRBV4-3|TRBJ2-7|once
CASSQDPTDRYEQYF
>TRBV20-1|TRBJ2-2|.
CSATRGEGLFF
>TRBV28|TRBJ2-4|.
CASSLLGEGIQYF
>TRBV10-3|TRBJ1-6|.
CATTALPGRDSPLHF
>TRBV9|TRBJ1-4|once
CASSLRQETAAGEKLFF
>TRBV30|TRBJ1-2|.
CAWTADRVLGYGYTF
>TRBV3-1/TRBV3-2|TRBJ2-1|.
CASSQEKLAGRNEQFF
>TRBV15|TRBJ2-5|.
CATRGGVRETQYF
>TRBV15|TRBJ1-4|few
CATRRDRDNEKLFF